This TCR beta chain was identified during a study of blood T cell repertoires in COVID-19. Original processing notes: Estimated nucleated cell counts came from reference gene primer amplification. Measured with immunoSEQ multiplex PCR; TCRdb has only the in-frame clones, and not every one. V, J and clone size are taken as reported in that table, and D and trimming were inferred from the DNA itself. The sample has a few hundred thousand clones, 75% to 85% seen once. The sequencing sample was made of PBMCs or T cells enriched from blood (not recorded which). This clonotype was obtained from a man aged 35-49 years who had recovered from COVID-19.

The CDR3 region has the DNA TGTGCCATCAGCCCCGAGACAGGGGGCGAGCAGTACTTC. Protein: CAISPETGGEQYF. The chain combines TRBV10-3 with TRBJ2-7, with 9 bases that match TRBD1. CDR1 ENHRY and CDR2 SYGVKD come from the germline V gene. The CDR3 sequence is 13 residues long. Trimming took 6 bases from V and 6 from J; bases not matched to a gene: 6.